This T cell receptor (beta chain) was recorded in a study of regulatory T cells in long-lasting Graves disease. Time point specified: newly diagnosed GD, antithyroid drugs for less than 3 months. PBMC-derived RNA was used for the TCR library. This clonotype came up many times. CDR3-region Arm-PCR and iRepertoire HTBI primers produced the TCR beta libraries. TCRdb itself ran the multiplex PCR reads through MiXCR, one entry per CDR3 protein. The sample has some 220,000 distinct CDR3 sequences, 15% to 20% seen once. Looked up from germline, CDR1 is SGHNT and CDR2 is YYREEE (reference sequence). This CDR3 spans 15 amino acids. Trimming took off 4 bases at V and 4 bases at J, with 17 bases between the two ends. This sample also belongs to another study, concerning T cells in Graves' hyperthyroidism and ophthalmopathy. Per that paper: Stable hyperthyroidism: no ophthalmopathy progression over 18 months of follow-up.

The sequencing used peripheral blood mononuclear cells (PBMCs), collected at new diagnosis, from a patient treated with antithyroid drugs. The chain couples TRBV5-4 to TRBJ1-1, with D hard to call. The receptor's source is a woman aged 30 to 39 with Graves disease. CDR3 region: CASSGPPSVSTEAFF. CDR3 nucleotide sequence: TGTGCCAGCAGCGGACCCCCGTCGGTCAGCACTGAAGCTTTCTTT.